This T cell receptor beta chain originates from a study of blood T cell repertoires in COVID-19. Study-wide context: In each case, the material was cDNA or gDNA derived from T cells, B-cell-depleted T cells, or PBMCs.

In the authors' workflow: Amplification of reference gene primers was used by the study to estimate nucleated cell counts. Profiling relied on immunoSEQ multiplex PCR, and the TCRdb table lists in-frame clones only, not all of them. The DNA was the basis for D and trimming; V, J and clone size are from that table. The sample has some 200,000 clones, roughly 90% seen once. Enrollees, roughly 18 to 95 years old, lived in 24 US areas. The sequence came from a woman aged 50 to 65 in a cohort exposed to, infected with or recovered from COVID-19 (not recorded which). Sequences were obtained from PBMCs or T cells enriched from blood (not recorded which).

CDR3 region: CASSPGRGREKLFF. The CDR3, as DNA: TGTGCCAGCAGCCCCGGGAGGGGGCGGGAAAAACTGTTTTTT. The chain joins TRBV7-2 to TRBJ1-4; 7 nucleotides match TRBD1. The CDR3 has 14 residues. J was trimmed by 8 bases and V by 5 bases; bases with no gene match: 8. CDR1 is SGHTA, CDR2 FQGNSA, per germline.